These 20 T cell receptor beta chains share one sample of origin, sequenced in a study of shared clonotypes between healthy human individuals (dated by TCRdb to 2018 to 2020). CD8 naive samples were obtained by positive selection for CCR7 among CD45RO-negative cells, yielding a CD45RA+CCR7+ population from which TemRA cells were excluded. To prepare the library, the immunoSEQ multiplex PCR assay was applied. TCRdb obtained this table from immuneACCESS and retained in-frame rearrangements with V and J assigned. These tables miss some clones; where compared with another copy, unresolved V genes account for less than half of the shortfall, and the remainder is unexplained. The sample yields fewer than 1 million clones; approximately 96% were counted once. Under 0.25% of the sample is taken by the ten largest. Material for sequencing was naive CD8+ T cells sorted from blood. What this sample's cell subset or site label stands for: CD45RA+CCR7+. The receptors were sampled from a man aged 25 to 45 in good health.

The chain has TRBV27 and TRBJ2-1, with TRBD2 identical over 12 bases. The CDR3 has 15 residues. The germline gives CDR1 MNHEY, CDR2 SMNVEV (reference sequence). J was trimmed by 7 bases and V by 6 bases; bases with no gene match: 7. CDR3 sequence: CASRRVGLAGNEQFF. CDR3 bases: TGTGCCAGCAGACGCGTTGGACTAGCGGGAAATGAGCAGTTCTTC.

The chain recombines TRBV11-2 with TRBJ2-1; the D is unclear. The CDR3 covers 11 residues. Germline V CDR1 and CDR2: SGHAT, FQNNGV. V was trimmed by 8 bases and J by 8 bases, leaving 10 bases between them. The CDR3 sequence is CASRLIDEQFF. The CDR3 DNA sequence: TGTGCCAGCCGCCTTATTGATGAGCAGTTCTTC.

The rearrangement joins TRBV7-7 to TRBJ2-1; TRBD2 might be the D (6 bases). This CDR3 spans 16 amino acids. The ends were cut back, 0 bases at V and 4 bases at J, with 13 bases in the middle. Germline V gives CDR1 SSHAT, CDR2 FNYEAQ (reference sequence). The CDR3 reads CASSLALGRDYNEQFF. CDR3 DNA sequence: TGTGCCAGCAGCTTAGCGCTAGGGCGGGATTACAATGAGCAGTTCTTC.

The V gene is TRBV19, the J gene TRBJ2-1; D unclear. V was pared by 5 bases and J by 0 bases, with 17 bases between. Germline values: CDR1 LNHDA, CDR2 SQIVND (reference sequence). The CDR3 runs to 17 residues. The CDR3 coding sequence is TGTGCCAGTAGTCCGACCTTTTGGCCGGGCTCCTACAATGAGCAGTTCTTC. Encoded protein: CASSPTFWPGSYNEQFF.

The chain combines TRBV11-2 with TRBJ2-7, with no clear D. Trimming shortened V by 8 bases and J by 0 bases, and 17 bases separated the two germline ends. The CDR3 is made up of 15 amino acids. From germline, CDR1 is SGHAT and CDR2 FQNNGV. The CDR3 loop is CASSGSSPGSYEQYF. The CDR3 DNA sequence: TGTGCCAGCTCCGGATCGTCGCCAGGCTCCTACGAGCAGTACTTC.

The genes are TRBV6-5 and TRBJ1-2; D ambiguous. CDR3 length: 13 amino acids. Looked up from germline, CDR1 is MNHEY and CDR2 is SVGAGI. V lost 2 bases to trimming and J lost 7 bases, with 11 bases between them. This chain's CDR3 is CASSYKSGSGYTF. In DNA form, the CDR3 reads TGTGCCAGCAGTTACAAATCAGGTTCTGGCTACACCTTC.

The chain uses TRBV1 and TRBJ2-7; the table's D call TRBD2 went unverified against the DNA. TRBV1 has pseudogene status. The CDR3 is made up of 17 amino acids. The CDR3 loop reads CTSSQQLGPGSSYEQYF. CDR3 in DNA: TGCACCAGCAGCCAGCAACTAGGGCCGGGTAGCTCCTACGAGCAGTACTTC.

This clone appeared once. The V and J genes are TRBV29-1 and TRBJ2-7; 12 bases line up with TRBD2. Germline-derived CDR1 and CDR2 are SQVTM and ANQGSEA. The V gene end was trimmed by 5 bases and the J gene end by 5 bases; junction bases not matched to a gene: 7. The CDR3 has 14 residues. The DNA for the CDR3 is TGCAGCGTTCCTAGCGGGAGGGCGCCGGACGAGCAGTACTTC. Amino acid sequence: CSVPSGRAPDEQYF.

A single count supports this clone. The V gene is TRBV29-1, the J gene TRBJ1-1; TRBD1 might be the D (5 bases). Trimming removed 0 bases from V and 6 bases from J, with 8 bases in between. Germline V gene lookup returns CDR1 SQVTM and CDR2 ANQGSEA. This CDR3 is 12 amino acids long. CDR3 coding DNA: TGCAGCGTTGAAGATTGGGGCGCTGAAGCTTTCTTT. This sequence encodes CSVEDWGAEAFF.

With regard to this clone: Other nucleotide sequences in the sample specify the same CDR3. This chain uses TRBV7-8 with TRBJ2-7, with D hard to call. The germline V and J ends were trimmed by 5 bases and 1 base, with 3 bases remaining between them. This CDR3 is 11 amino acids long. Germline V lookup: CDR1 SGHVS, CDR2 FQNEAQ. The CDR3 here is CASSPSYEQYF. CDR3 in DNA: TGTGCCAGCAGCCCATCCTACGAGCAGTACTTC.

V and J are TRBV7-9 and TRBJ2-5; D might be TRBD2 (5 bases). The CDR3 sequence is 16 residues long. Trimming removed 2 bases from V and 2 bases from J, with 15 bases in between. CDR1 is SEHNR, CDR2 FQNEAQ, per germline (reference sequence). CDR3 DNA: TGTGCCAGCAGCTTACTAGCCCTGTCACAACAAGAGACCCAGTACTTC. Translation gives CASSLLALSQQETQYF.

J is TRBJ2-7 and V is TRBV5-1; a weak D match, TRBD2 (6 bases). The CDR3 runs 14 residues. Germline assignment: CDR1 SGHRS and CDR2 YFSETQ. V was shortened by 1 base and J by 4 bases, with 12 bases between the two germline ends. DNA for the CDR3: TGCGCCAGCAGCTTGATCGGTAGCGGTTACGAGCAGTACTTC. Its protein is CASSLIGSGYEQYF.

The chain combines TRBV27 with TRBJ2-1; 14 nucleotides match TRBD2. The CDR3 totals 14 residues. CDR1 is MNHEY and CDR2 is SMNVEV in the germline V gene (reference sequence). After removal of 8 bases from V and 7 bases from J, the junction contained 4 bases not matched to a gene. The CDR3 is CASRLAGGFNEQFF. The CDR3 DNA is TGTGCCAGCCGACTAGCGGGAGGGTTTAATGAGCAGTTCTTC.

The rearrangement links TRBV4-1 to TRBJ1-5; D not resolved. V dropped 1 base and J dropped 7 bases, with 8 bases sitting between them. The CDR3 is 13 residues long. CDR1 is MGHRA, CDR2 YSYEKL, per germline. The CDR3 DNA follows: TGCGCCAGCAGCCAAGTTCCGGGCCAGCCCCAGCATTTT. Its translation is CASSQVPGQPQHF.

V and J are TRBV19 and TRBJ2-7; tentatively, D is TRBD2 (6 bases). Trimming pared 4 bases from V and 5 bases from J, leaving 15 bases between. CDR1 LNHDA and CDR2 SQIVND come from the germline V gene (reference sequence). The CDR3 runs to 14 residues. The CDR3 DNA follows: TGTGCCAGTAGTAGCTTGGAGGGGCCTAACGAGCAGTACTTC. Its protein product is CASSSLEGPNEQYF.

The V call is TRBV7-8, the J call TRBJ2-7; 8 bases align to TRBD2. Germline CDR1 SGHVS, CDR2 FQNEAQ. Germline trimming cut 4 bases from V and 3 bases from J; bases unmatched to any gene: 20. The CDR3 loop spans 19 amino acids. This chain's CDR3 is CASSYSNRVESGRGYEQYF. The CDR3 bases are TGTGCCAGCAGCTACTCAAATCGGGTGGAAAGCGGGAGAGGCTACGAGCAGTACTTC.

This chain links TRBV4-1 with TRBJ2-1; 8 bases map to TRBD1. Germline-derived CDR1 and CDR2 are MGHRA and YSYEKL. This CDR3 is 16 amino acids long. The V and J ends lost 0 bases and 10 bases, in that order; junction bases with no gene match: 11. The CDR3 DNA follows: TGCGCCAGCAGCCAAGAGTACGGGACAGGTCAAGAGGAGCAGTTCTTC. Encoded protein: CASSQEYGTGQEEQFF.

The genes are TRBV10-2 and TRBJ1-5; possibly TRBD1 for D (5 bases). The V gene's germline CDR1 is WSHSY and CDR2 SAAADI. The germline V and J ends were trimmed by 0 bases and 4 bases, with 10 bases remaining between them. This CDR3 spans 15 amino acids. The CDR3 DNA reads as TGCGCCAGCAGTGAGTCCGGGGGTGAGAATCAGCCCCAGCATTTT. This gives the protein CASSESGGENQPQHF.

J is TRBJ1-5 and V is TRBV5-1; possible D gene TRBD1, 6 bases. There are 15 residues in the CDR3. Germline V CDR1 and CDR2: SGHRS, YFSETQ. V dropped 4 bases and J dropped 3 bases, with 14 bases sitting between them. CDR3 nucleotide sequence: TGCGCCAGCAGCGAGGGACACGGTCTCAATCAGCCCCAGCATTTT. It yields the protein CASSEGHGLNQPQHF.

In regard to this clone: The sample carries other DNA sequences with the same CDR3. CDR3 in amino acids: CASSTPGRGDYGYTF. The CDR3 DNA is TGTGCCAGCAGCACCCCCGGGAGGGGGGACTATGGCTACACCTTC. The chain recombines TRBV5-4 with TRBJ1-2; possible D gene TRBD1, 6 bases. The CDR3 sequence is 15 residues long. The germline V gene encodes CDR1 SGHNT and CDR2 YYREEE (reference sequence). V was trimmed by 4 bases and J by 3 bases, leaving 16 bases between them.